The present entry profiles one T cell receptor (beta chain) with its context. Its antigen is still unknown. Base-call qualities are not available, and no considerably larger clone is one nucleotide away. The record originates from a study of monozygotic twins with cystic fibrosis listed by TCRdb under 2021. Regarding the complete study: Barcoded libraries were made from roughly 2.8 micrograms of fragmented DNA using about 14 PCR cycles. The study compared TCR beta repertoires within and between 16 monozygotic twin pairs with cystic fibrosis to assess genetic influence on V and J gene usage. On the day of blood sampling, twins were ranked among about 1,100 cohort participants for weight-for-height and for FEVPerc (FEV1 disease centile). The cohort included ten female and six male twin pairs, mostly children and adolescents, aged roughly 2.0 to 36.4 years with a median of 9.1 years. Data for three of the twin pairs had been reported previously in another context. The paper as a whole reports these results and caveats: V gene usage was most similar to the co-twin for 13 of 16 pairs, and J usage for 8 of 16 pairs, suggesting genetic constraints. Simpson clonality tended to be low (median roughly 0.0097), which suggests a naive-dominated repertoire, although clonality was higher in the most severely affected patients. Significantly higher nucleotide-identical clonotype sharing was observed within monozygotic CF twin pairs than between unrelated CF individuals (P = 0.000026, Mann-Whitney). Only a small cohort was studied, and no association of shared CDR3 numbers with age, concordance or disease severity was found.

The twin pairs came from the European Cystic Fibrosis Twin and Sibling Study Cohort, a cohort that recruited patients from roughly 160 CF clinics across 14 European countries. Zygosity and CFTR genotype were verified in-house, and zygosity was tested by multiplex PCR of nine short tandem repeat loci. Peripheral blood was sampled from each twin, with clinical parameters recorded on the day of blood sampling. Phenol/chloroform extraction was used to isolate genomic DNA from peripheral blood cells, and the DNA was then kept in TE buffer at 4 degrees C. CDR1 and CDR2 are drawn from the germline V gene: LGHNA, YSLEER. Trimming costs V 3 bases and J 0 bases, and their ends lie 15 bases apart. The CDR3 covers 17 residues, taking in both the cysteine and the phenylalanine. Only the CDR3 part of the read is kept: 51 bases, read in frame from the first base. TCR beta CDR3 regions were amplified by multiplex PCR with the immunoSEQ immune profiling system according to the manufacturer's instructions. An Illumina NextSeq system was used for sequencing. Concerning the study's data processing: The immunoSEQ Analyzer platform handled processing of the sequence data, and clonality was calculated by taking the square root of Simpson's index of productive rearrangements. Similarity in V and J usage was quantified by Jensen-Shannon distance, and CDR3 generation probabilities were calculated with OLGA. The immuneACCESS database (August 2020) and VDJdb (December 2020) were searched for shared CDR3 sequences. Entries here come from immuneACCESS through TCRdb and include only in-frame sequences with V and J called. Some clones fail to appear in such tables; in the studies checked, an unresolved V gene covers under half of the shortfall, and the cause of the remainder is unknown. Clone size and V and J calls were adopted from that table, with D and trimming inferred from the DNA. This sample comprises some 19,000 clones, 95% to 98% of them detected only once. Under 2.5% of the sample is held by the ten biggest clonotypes.

The origin of this receptor is a young woman with cystic fibrosis. The chain joins TRBV4-3 to TRBJ1-3; a weak D assignment points to TRBD1 (5 bases agree). Sequencing was carried out using blood. The DNA is as follows: TGCGCCAGCAGCCATAAAACTACAGGTTCCTCTGGAAACACCATATATTTT. Translation gives CASSHKTTGSSGNTIYF.